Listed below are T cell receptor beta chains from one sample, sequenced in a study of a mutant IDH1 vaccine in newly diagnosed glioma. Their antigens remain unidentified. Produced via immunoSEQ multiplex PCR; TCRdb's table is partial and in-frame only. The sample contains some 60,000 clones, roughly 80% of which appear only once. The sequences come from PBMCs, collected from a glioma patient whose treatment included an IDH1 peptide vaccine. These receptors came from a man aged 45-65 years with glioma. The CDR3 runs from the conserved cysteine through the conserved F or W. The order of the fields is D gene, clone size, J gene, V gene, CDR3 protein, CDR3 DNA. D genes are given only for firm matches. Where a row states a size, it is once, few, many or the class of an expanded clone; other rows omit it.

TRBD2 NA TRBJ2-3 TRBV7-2 CASSLTGTSGGAGDTQYF TGTGCCAGCAGCTTAACCGGGACTAGCGGGGGGGCGGGAGATACGCAGTATTTT
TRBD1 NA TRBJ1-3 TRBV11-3 CASSSTWSGTGVFSGNTIYF TGTGCCAGCAGCAGCACCTGGTCCGGGACAGGGGTATTCTCTGGAAACACCATATATTTT
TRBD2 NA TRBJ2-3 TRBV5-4 CASSLTSDSTDTQYF TGTGCCAGCAGCCTGACTAGCGACAGCACAGATACGCAGTATTTT
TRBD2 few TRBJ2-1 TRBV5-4 CASSLYRGSGREAEQFF TGTGCCAGCAGCCTATACAGGGGAAGCGGGAGGGAAGCCGAGCAGTTCTTC
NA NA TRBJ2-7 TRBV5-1 CASSPVTSDEQYF TGCGCCAGCAGCCCCGTAACATCGGACGAGCAGTACTTC
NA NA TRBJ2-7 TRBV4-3 CASSQAVGAVYEQYF TGCGCCAGCAGCCAAGCGGTGGGAGCAGTCTACGAGCAGTACTTC
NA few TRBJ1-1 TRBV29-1 CSGGRRTEAFF TGCAGCGGGGGACGGCGCACTGAAGCTTTCTTT
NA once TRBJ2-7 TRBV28 CASSFGSGGPTYEQYF TGTGCCAGCAGTTTCGGGTCCGGGGGGCCTACCTACGAGCAGTACTTC
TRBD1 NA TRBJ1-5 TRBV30 CAWGDREAQPQHF TGTGCCTGGGGAGACAGGGAGGCTCAGCCCCAGCATTTT
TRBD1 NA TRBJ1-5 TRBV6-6 CASSYARGGIQPQHF TGTGCCAGCAGTTACGCCAGAGGGGGCATACAGCCCCAGCATTTT
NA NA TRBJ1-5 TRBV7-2 CASSLLDQPQHF TGTGCCAGCAGCTTACTTGATCAGCCCCAGCATTTT
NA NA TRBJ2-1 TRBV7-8 CASSLVGQMNEQFF TGTGCCAGCAGCTTAGTGGGCCAGATGAATGAGCAGTTCTTC
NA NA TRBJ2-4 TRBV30 CAWNGRGLAKNIQYF TGTGCCTGGAATGGCAGGGGACTAGCCAAAAACATTCAGTACTTC
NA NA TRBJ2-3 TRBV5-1 CASSSGVTDTQYF TGCGCCAGCAGCTCGGGTGTGACAGATACGCAGTATTTT
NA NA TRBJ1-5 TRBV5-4 CASSLGGSNQPQHF TGTGCCAGCAGCTTGGGGGGGAGCAATCAGCCCCAGCATTTT
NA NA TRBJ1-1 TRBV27 CASSFTLGAMNTEAFF TGTGCCAGCAGTTTTACGTTGGGTGCCATGAACACTGAAGCTTTCTTT
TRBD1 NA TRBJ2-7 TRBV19 CASSLKRDRAYEQYF TGTGCCAGTAGTCTAAAACGGGACAGGGCCTACGAGCAGTACTTC
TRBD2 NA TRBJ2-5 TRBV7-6 CASSSQPGGETQYF TGTGCCAGCAGCTCCCAGCCGGGAGGGGAGACCCAGTACTTC
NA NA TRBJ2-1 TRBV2 CASSSLGEQFF TGTGCCAGCAGTTCCTTGGGTGAGCAGTTCTTC
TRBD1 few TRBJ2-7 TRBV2 CAGLRDREAEQYF TGTGCCGGACTCCGGGACAGGGAGGCCGAGCAGTACTTC
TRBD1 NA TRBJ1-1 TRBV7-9 CASSLQGAGEAFF TGTGCCAGCAGCTTACAGGGGGCGGGTGAAGCTTTCTTT
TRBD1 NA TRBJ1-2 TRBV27 CASSLAGTGYYGYTF TGTGCCAGCAGTTTAGCGGGGACAGGGTACTATGGCTACACCTTC
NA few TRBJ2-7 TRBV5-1 CASSRTRGEQYF TGCGCCAGCAGCCGTACAAGAGGCGAGCAGTACTTC
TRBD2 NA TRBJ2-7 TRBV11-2 CASSTGASGSYEQYF TGTGCCAGCAGCACCGGGGCTAGCGGGAGCTACGAGCAGTACTTC
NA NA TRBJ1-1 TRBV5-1 CASSLGRALGNTEAFF TGCGCCAGCAGCTTGGGACGGGCTCTTGGGAACACTGAAGCTTTCTTT
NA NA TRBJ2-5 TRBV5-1 CASSPRPGSFQETQYF TGCGCCAGCAGCCCAAGGCCCGGGAGCTTCCAAGAGACCCAGTACTTC
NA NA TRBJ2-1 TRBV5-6 CATKTGQLTYNEQFF TGTGCCACAAAGACGGGCCAACTTACCTACAATGAGCAGTTCTTC
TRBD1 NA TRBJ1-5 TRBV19 CASSPRQGHQPQHF TGTGCCAGTAGTCCTAGACAGGGACATCAGCCCCAGCATTTT
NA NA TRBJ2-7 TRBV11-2 CASSLGSNDEQYF TGTGCCAGCAGCTTAGGTTCCAACGACGAGCAGTACTTC
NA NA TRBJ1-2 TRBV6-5 CASSPERPTRYTF TGTGCCAGCAGTCCCGAGCGGCCCACCCGCTACACCTTC
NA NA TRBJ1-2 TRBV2 CASSEETQSGYTF TGTGCCAGCAGTGAAGAGACACAGTCTGGCTACACCTTC